The present TCR beta chain was sequenced within a study of T cell responses to AZD1222 COVID-19 vaccine. Findings and caveats of the study: Researchers report vaccine-associated CD4 TCRs spanning spike, with dominance at 160-218 and 743-854.

A word on this clone: Its antigen is unknown.

The CDR3 length is 14 residues. V was shortened by 5 bases and J by 6 bases, with 11 bases between the two germline ends. Germline CDR1 and CDR2: MDHEN and SYDVKM. Measured with immunoSEQ multiplex PCR; TCRdb has only the in-frame clones, and not every one. Of 150,000 or so clones in the sample, approximately 92% were seen once. The receptor was isolated from an adult who received the AZD1222 COVID-19 vaccine. Here the sequenced sample was peripheral blood, taken 28 days after the second AZD1222 dose. This rearrangement joins TRBV28 to TRBJ1-6; tentatively, D is TRBD1 (5 bases). CDR3 protein: CASSPGQTNSPLHF. For the CDR3, the DNA is TGTGCCAGCAGTCCAGGACAAACTAATTCACCCCTCCACTTT.